This T cell receptor beta chain was recovered during a study of blood T cell repertoires in COVID-19. As originally analysed: Amplification of reference gene primers was used by the study to estimate nucleated cell counts. The repertoire was sequenced with immunoSEQ multiplex PCR; TCRdb's copy has only in-frame clones and lacks some. D and trimming were read from the DNA, whereas the V and J calls and clone size are those reported in that table. Of about 240,000 clones in the sample, more than 75% are singletons; the top ten hold 8.2%. The V end was cut by 0 bases, the J end by 6 bases, with 12 bases between. The V gene's germline CDR1 is ENHRY and CDR2 SYGVKD. The CDR3 length is 15 residues.

The J gene is TRBJ1-5, the V gene TRBV10-3; D may be TRBD1 (6 bases). Sequenced input: peripheral blood. The TCR comes from a woman of 80 years or more with COVID-19, enrolled during active disease. The CDR3 sequence is CAISESAQGGQPQHF. CDR3 bases: TGTGCCATCAGTGAGTCAGCACAGGGTGGTCAGCCCCAGCATTTT.